This is a list of T cell receptor beta chains from one sample in a study of technical replicates of blood from several donors. The data were produced by immunoSEQ multiplex PCR, yet TCRdb's version contains in-frame clones alone and is incomplete. The repertoire consists of 70,000 to 90,000 clones, with around 94% occurring once and the leading ten covering 0.39%. The material sequenced was T cells isolated from PBMCs. These receptors all come from a human donor in good health. CDR3s include the opening cysteine and the closing phenylalanine or tryptophan. The D gene is left open where the match is weak.

CDR3 length: 17; V gene: TRBV7-9; D gene: TRBD1; J gene: TRBJ2-5; CDR3 protein: CASSHGQARKSQETQYF; CDR3 DNA: TGTGCCAGCAGCCACGGACAGGCTCGAAAATCTCAAGAGACCCAGTACTTC
CDR3 length: 15; V gene: TRBV9; D gene: -; J gene: TRBJ1-4; CDR3 protein: CASSVEWEGGEKLFF; CDR3 DNA: TGTGCCAGCAGCGTAGAATGGGAAGGGGGTGAAAAACTGTTTTTT
CDR3 length: 13; V gene: TRBV5-1; D gene: TRBD1; J gene: TRBJ2-4; CDR3 protein: CASSPGTENIQYF; CDR3 DNA: TGCGCCAGCAGCCCGGGGACAGAAAACATTCAGTACTTC
CDR3 length: 12; V gene: TRBV27; D gene: TRBD2; J gene: TRBJ2-1; CDR3 protein: CASSLSGNEQFF; CDR3 DNA: TGTGCCAGCAGTCTTAGCGGGAACGAGCAGTTCTTC
CDR3 length: 15; V gene: TRBV27; D gene: TRBD1; J gene: TRBJ2-5; CDR3 protein: CASSDRGMKVETQYF; CDR3 DNA: TGTGCCAGCAGTGACAGGGGTATGAAAGTCGAGACCCAGTACTTC
CDR3 length: 15; V gene: TRBV18; D gene: -; J gene: TRBJ1-1; CDR3 protein: CASSPPQQGFTEAFF; CDR3 DNA: TGTGCCAGCTCACCACCTCAACAGGGATTCACTGAAGCTTTCTTT
CDR3 length: 15; V gene: TRBV28; D gene: TRBD1; J gene: TRBJ1-2; CDR3 protein: CASRYQDRERYGYTF; CDR3 DNA: TGTGCCAGCAGGTACCAGGACAGGGAAAGGTATGGCTACACCTTC
CDR3 length: 16; V gene: TRBV10-3; D gene: TRBD2; J gene: TRBJ2-1; CDR3 protein: CAISESFNGGANEQFF; CDR3 DNA: TGTGCCATCAGTGAGTCGTTCAACGGGGGGGCCAATGAGCAGTTCTTC
CDR3 length: 11; V gene: TRBV4-1; D gene: -; J gene: TRBJ1-5; CDR3 protein: CATGVGQPQHF; CDR3 DNA: TGCGCCACCGGGGTGGGGCAGCCCCAGCATTTT
CDR3 length: 17; V gene: TRBV9; D gene: -; J gene: TRBJ1-1; CDR3 protein: CASSASPWTYMNTEAFF; CDR3 DNA: TGTGCCAGCAGCGCTTCCCCATGGACATATATGAACACTGAAGCTTTCTTT